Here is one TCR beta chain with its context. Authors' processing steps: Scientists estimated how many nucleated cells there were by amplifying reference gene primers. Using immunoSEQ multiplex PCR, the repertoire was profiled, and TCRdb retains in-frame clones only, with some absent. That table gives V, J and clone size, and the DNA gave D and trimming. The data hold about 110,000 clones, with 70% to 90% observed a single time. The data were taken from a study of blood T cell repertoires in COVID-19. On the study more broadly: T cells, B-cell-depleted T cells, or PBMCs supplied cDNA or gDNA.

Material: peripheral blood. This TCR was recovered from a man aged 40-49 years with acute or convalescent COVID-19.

CDR3 sequence reads: CASSSRDSYTDTQYF. Here the CDR3 DNA reads TGTGCCAGCAGCTCCCGGGACTCCTACACAGATACGCAGTATTTT. This chain connects TRBV7-2 to TRBJ2-3; a possible D gene is TRBD2 (6 bases). The CDR3 covers 15 residues. V was clipped by 4 bases and J by 2 bases, with 13 bases between them. Per germline, CDR1 SGHTA and CDR2 FQGNSA.